A selection of T cell receptor beta chains follows, all from one sample in a study of response to subunit inactivated influenza vaccine. In TCRdb, the RT-PCR reads were re-called with MiXCR into one record per CDR3 protein. The sample lists about 700,000 distinct CDR3 sequences; 14% were seen once. This material consisted of PBMCs from blood, taken 14 days before vaccination. Receptor source: a man aged 50-60 years who received an inactivated influenza vaccine. Both conserved end residues are part of each CDR3. A D gene is named only where the DNA matches it firmly. Clone size is stated in some rows and not others, as once, few, many or a class when expanded.

V	size	D	J	DNA	CDR3
TRBV10-3	NA	TRBD2	TRBJ2-5	TGTGCCATCAGAGCCGGGACTAGCGGGGGGCAAGAGACCCAGTACTTC	CAIRAGTSGGQETQYF
TRBV5-1	NA	NA	TRBJ2-7	TGCGCCAGCAGCTTGGACGGTGGGGGGGCGATCTCCTACGAGCAGTACTTC	CASSLDGGGAISYEQYF
TRBV9	few	TRBD2	TRBJ2-1	TGTGCCAGCAGCCCCGGGACTACCCACAATGAGCAGTTCTTC	CASSPGTTHNEQFF
TRBV6-1	few	TRBD2	TRBJ2-1	TGTGCCAGCAGTGAGACCGTGACTAGCGGCTACAATGAGCAGTTCTTC	CASSETVTSGYNEQFF
TRBV11-2	few	TRBD1	TRBJ2-1	TGTGCCAGCAGAGCCGGGACAGGGGGCCGCCCCGACTACAATGAGCAGTTCTTC	CASRAGTGGRPDYNEQFF
TRBV5-1	few	TRBD2	TRBJ2-1	TGCGCCAGCAGCTCTAGCGGGACAGATTACAATGAGCAGTTCTTC	CASSSSGTDYNEQFF
TRBV5-1	NA	TRBD2	TRBJ2-7	TGCGCCAGCAGCTTGGAGGCGGGGGTCGGAAACGAGCAGTACTTC	CASSLEAGVGNEQYF
TRBV5-1	many	TRBD1	TRBJ2-2	TGCGCCAGCAGCATGCAGACAGGGGGCACGAACACCGGGGAGCTGTTTTTT	CASSMQTGGTNTGELFF
TRBV6-5	few	NA	TRBJ1-5	TGTGCCAGCAGTTACTCCCATGGGGGCAATCAGCCCCAGCATTTT	CASSYSHGGNQPQHF
TRBV2	NA	TRBD1	TRBJ2-7	TGTGCCAGCACCCAGGACAGGGGGTACTCCTACGAGCAGTACTTC	CASTQDRGYSYEQYF
TRBV5-5	few	TRBD2	TRBJ2-5	TGTGCCAGCAGTCCCGGGGGGAGGTACCAAGAGACCCAGTACTTC	CASSPGGRYQETQYF